This T cell receptor beta chain appears in the sequencing data of a study of shared clonotypes between healthy human individuals. There are 14 residues in the CDR3. CDR1 and CDR2 from the germline V gene are MDHEN and SYDVKM. The V segment lost 5 bases and the J segment 5 bases; nucleotides outside the gene matches: 6. The protocol was immunoSEQ multiplex PCR, while the TCRdb copy is restricted to in-frame clones and leaves out a portion. The repertoire holds roughly 660,000 clones, with less than 95% as singletons. This chain connects TRBV28 to TRBJ1-2; 9 bases align to TRBD1. Sequencing input: memory CD8+ T cells from PBMCs. Indicated subset: CD45RO+ cells pooled with CCR7-negative TemRA cells. The TCR originated in a man between 18 and 29 years old in good health. Some clones in this sample may be carry-over from other donors' samples. CDR3 residues: CASSPRGQGYGYTF. The DNA of the CDR3 is TGTGCCAGCAGTCCCCGAGGACAGGGGTATGGCTACACCTTC.